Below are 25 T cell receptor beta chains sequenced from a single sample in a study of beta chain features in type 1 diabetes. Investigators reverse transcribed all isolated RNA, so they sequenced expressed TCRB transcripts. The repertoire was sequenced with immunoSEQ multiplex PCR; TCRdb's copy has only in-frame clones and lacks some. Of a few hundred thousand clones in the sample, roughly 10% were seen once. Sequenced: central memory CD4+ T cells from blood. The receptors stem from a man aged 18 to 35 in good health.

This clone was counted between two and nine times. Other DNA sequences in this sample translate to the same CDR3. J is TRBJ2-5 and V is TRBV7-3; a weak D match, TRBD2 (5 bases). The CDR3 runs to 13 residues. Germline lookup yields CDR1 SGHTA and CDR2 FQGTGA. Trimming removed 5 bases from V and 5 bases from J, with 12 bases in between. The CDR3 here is CASSLREGETQYF. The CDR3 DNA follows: TGTGCCAGCAGCCTCCGAGAGGGTGAGACCCAGTACTTC.

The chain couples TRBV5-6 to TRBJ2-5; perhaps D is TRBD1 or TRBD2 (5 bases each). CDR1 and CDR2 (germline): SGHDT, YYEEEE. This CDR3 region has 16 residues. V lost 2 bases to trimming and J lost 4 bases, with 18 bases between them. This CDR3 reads CASSFVGTLRVETQYF. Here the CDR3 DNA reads TGTGCCAGCAGCTTTGTGGGGACCCTCCGGGTAGAGACCCAGTACTTC.

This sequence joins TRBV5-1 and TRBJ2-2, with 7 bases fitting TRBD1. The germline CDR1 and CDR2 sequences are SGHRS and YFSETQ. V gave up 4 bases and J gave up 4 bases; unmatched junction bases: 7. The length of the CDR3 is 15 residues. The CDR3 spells CASSPDPGGTGELFF. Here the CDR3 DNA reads TGCGCCAGCAGCCCCGACCCAGGGGGCACCGGGGAGCTGTTTTTT.

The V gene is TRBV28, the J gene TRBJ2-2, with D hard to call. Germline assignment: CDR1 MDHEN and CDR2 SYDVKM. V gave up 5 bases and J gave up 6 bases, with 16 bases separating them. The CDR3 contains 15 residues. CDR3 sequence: CASSLTKIYAGELFF. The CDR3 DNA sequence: TGTGCCAGCAGTCTCACCAAGATTTACGCCGGGGAGCTGTTTTTT.

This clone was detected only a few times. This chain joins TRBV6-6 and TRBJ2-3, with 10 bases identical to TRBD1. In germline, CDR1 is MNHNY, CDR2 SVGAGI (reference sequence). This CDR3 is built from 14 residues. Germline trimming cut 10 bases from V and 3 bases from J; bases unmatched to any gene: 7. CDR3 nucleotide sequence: TGTGCCACCGGGGGGGGACAGGGGACAGATACGCAGTATTTT. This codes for CATGGGQGTDTQYF.

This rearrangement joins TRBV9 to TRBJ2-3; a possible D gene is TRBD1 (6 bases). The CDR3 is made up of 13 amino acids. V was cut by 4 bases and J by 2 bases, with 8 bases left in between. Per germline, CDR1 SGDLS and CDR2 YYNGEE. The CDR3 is CASSTGYTDTQYF. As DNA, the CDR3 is TGTGCCAGCAGCACAGGGTACACAGATACGCAGTATTTT.

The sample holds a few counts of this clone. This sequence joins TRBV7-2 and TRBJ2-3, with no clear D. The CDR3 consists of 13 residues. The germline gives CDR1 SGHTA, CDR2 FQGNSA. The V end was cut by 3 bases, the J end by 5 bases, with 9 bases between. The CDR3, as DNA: TGTGCCAGCAGCTTGGCCTTCGGAGATACGCAGTATTTT. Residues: CASSLAFGDTQYF.

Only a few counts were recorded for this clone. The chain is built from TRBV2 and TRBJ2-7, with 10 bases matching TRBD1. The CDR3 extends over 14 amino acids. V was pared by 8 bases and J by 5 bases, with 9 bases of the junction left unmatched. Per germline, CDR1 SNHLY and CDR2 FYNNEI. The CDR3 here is CASLRDRGSDEQYF. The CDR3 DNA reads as TGTGCCAGCTTAAGGGACAGGGGAAGCGACGAGCAGTACTTC.

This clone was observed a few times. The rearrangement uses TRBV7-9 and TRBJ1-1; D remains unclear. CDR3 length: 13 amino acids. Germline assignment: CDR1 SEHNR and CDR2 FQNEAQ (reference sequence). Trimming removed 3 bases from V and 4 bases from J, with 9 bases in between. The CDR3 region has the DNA TGTGCCAGCAGCTTTACAGTGAGCACTGAAGCTTTCTTT. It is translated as CASSFTVSTEAFF.

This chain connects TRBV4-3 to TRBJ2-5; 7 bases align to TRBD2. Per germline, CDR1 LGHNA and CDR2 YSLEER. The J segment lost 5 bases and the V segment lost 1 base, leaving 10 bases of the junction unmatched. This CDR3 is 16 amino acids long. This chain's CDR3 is CASSQGYGSGGETQYF. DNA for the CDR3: TGCGCCAGCAGCCAAGGTTATGGGTCCGGGGGGGAGACCCAGTACTTC.

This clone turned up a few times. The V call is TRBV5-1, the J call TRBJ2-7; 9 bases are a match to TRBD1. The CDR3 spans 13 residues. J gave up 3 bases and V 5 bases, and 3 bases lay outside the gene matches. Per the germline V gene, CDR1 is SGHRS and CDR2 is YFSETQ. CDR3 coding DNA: TGCGCCAGCAGAGAGGGACAGGGCTACGAGCAGTACTTC. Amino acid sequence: CASREGQGYEQYF.

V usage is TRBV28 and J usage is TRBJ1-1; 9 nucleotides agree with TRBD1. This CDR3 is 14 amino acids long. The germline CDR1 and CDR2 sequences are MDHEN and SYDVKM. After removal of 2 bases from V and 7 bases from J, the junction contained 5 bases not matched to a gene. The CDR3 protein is CASSLGQGKGEAFF. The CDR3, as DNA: TGTGCCAGCAGTTTAGGACAGGGGAAAGGTGAAGCTTTCTTT.

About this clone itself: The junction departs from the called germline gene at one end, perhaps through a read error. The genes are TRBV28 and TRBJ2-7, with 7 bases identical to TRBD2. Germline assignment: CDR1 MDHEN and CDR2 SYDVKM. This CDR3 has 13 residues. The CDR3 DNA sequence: TGTGCCAGCAGTCCGGGGGGACGTCTAAGGGGAGACTTC. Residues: CASSPGGRLRGDF.

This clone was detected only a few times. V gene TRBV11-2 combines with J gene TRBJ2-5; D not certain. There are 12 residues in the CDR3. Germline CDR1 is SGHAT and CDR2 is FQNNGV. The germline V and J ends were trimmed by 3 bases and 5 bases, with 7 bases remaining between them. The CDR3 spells CASSFYRETQYF. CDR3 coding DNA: TGTGCCAGCAGCTTCTACCGGGAGACCCAGTACTTC.

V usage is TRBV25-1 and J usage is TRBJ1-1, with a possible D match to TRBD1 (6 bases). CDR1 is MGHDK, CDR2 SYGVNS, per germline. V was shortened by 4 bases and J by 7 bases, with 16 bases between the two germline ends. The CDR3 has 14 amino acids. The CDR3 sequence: CASSGTGGRFEAFF. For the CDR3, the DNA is TGTGCCAGCAGTGGAACTGGGGGGCGGTTTGAAGCTTTCTTT.

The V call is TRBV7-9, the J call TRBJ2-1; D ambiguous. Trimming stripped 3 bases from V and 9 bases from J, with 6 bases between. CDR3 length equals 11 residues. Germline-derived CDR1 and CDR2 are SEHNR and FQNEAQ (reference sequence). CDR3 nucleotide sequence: TGTGCCAGCAGCTTCGAGGCTGAGCAGTTCTTC. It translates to CASSFEAEQFF.

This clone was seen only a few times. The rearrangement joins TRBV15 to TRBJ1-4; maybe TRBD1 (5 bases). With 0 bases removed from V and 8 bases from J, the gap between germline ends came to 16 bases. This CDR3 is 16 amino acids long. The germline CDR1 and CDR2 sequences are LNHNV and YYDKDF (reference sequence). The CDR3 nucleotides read TGTGCCACCAGCAGAGATAGGCAGGGCCTTGGGGAAAAACTGTTTTTT. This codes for CATSRDRQGLGEKLFF.

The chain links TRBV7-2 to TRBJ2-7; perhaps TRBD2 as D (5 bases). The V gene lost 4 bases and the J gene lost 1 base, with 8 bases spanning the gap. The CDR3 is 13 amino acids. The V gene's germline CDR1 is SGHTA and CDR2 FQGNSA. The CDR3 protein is CASSYRTSYEQYF. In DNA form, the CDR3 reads TGTGCCAGCAGCTACCGGACTTCCTACGAGCAGTACTTC.

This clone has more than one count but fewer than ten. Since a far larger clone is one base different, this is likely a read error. CDR3 in DNA: TGTGCCAGCAGCGCGTCCAACGAGCAGTACTTC. Protein: CASSASNEQYF. The V call is TRBV7-2, the J call TRBJ2-7; no reliable D call. Germline V gene lookup returns CDR1 SGHTA and CDR2 FQGNSA. V was shortened by 5 bases and J by 5 bases, with 7 bases between the two germline ends. The CDR3 has 11 residues.

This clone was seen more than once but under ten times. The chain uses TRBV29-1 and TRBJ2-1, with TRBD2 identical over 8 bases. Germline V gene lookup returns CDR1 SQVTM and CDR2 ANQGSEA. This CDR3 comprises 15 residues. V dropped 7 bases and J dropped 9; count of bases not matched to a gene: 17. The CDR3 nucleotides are TGCAGCGCCGACCGATTGGGTAGCGGGAACACTGAGCAGTTCTTC. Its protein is CSADRLGSGNTEQFF.

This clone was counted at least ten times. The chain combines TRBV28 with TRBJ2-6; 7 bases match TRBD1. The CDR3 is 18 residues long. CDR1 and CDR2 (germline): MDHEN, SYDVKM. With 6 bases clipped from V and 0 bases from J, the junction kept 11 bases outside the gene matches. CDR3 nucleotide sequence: TGTGCCAGCAGCCTGTTGAGGGACAGCGGCTCTGGGGCCAACGTCCTGACTTTC. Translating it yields CASSLLRDSGSGANVLTF.

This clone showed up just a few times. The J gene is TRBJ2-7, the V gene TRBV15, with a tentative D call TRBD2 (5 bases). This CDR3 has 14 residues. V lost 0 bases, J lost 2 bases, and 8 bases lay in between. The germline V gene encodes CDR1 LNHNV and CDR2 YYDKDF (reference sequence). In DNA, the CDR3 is TGTGCCACCAGCAGAGAACGGGGAGCCTACGAGCAGTACTTC. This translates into CATSRERGAYEQYF. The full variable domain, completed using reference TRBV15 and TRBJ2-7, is DAMVIQNPRYQVTQFGKPVTLSCSQTLNHNVMYWYQQKSSQAPKLLFHYYDKDFNNEADTPDNFQSRRPNTSFCFLDIRSPGLGDTAMYLCATSRERGAYEQYFGPGTRLTVT.

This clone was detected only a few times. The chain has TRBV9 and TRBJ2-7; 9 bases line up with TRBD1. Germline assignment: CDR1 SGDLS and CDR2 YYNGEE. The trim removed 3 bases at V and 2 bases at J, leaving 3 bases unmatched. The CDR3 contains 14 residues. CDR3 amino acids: CASSDDRGTYEQYF. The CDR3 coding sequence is TGTGCCAGCAGCGACGACAGGGGGACCTACGAGCAGTACTTC. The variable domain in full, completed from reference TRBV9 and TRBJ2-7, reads DSGVTQTPKHLITATGQRVTLRCSPRSGDLSVYWYQQSLDQGLQFLIQYYNGEERAKGNILERFSAQQFPDLHSELNLSSLELGDSALYFCASSDDRGTYEQYFGPGTRLTVT.

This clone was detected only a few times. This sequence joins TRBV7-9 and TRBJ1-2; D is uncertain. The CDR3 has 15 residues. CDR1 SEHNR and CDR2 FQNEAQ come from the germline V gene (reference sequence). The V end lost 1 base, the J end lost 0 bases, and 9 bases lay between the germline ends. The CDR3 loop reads CASSLVTEANYGYTF. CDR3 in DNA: TGTGCCAGCAGCTTAGTTACAGAGGCTAACTATGGCTACACCTTC.

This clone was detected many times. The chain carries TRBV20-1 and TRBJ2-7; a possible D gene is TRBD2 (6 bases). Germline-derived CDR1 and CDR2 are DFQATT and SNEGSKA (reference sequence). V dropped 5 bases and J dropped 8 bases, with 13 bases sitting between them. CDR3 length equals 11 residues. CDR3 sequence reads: CSARGGAQQYF. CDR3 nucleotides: TGCAGTGCTCGGGGCGGGGCCCAGCAGTACTTC.